Listed below are T cell receptor beta chains from one sample, sequenced in a study of metastatic and nonmetastatic thyroid tumors. TCRdb re-analyzed the PCR reads using MiXCR. The table includes tens of thousands of clones, almost 30% detected once. The material sequenced was blood. The receptors here all came from a female donor with papillary thyroid cancer or a benign thyroid nodule (not recorded which). Some clones in this sample may be carry-over from other donors' samples. Each CDR3 is given with its conserved first and last residue. A D gene is named only where the DNA matches it firmly. Part of the rows lack a size; the others show once, few, many or a class for expanded clones.

V	D	J	size	CDR3	DNA
TRBV28	TRBD1	TRBJ1-3	-	CASSFGTGTGNTIYF	TGTGCCAGCAGTTTCGGGACAGGGACCGGAAACACCATATATTTT
TRBV11-2	-	TRBJ2-1	-	CASSFRVETGFGGEQFF	TGTGCCAGCAGCTTTCGGGTGGAGACGGGGTTTGGTGGCGAGCAGTTCTTC
TRBV6-1	-	TRBJ2-3	-	CASRGGQGTDTQYF	TGTGCCAGCAGGGGGGGCCAGGGCACAGATACGCAGTATTTT
TRBV11-1	-	TRBJ2-2	-	CASSLLTRGATGELFF	TGTGCCAGCAGCTTGTTGACTAGAGGGGCCACCGGGGAGCTGTTTTTT
TRBV11-3	-	TRBJ2-3	many	CASSSPTTDTQYF	TGTGCCAGCAGCTCCCCAACCACAGATACGCAGTATTTT
TRBV6-2/TRBV6-3	TRBD2	TRBJ2-1	few	CASRPASGSHEQFF	TGTGCCAGCAGGCCTGCTAGCGGGAGCCATGAGCAGTTCTTC
TRBV11-2	-	TRBJ2-7	many	CASSLYTLPYEQYF	TGTGCCAGCAGCTTATATACATTACCCTACGAGCAGTACTTC
TRBV2	-	TRBJ1-6	-	CASGRTNYNSPLHF	TGTGCCAGCGGGAGGACAAATTATAATTCACCCCTCCACTTT
TRBV6-2/TRBV6-3	-	TRBJ2-1	-	CASSYYPSGEQFF	TGTGCCAGCAGTTACTACCCATCTGGTGAGCAGTTCTTC
TRBV11-2	-	TRBJ2-3	many	CASSLEGDTQYF	TGTGCCAGCAGCTTAGAAGGGGATACGCAGTATTTT
TRBV10-3	TRBD2	TRBJ2-3	-	CAISAGLAGGGTSTDTQYF	TGTGCCATCAGCGCGGGACTAGCGGGAGGGGGAACTAGCACAGATACGCAGTATTTT
TRBV11-2	-	TRBJ1-3	-	CASSLVRFSTKGNTIYF	TGTGCCAGCAGCTTAGTCCGGTTTTCTACCAAAGGAAACACCATATATTTT
TRBV11-2	TRBD1	TRBJ2-7	many	CASSSQSWTGSYEQYF	TGTGCCAGCAGCTCTCAAAGTTGGACAGGGTCCTACGAGCAGTACTTC
TRBV7-2	-	TRBJ2-1	-	CASSSQVGNEQFF	TGTGCCAGCAGTTCTCAAGTGGGGAATGAGCAGTTCTTC
TRBV28	-	TRBJ2-5	-	CASSYSEGQGRGETQYF	TGTGCCAGCAGTTACTCTGAGGGCCAGGGTAGGGGGGAGACCCAGTACTTC
TRBV5-1	TRBD1	TRBJ2-3	-	CASSSPRGIGTDTQYF	TGCGCCAGCAGCTCCCCCAGGGGGATTGGCACAGATACGCAGTATTTT
TRBV6-1	TRBD2	TRBJ2-1	-	CASSESRGLAGVGEQFF	TGTGCCAGCAGTGAAAGCCGGGGACTAGCGGGAGTGGGTGAGCAGTTCTTC
TRBV6-6	TRBD2	TRBJ2-3	few	CASSDSIGGGADTQYF	TGTGCCAGCAGTGACTCGATTGGGGGGGGTGCAGATACGCAGTATTTT
TRBV6-1	-	TRBJ1-6	-	CASSARGEDSPLHF	TGTGCCAGCAGCGCGAGAGGGGAGGATTCACCCCTCCACTTT
TRBV2	TRBD2	TRBJ2-5	few	CASRGGLGERETQYF	TGTGCCAGCAGGGGGGGACTAGGCGAGCGGGAGACCCAGTACTTC
TRBV28	-	TRBJ2-7	-	CASSKYYEQYF	TGTGCCAGCAGTAAATACTACGAGCAGTACTTC
TRBV6-4	-	TRBJ2-1	-	CASSPGQQGLSNEQFF	TGTGCCAGCAGTCCAGGACAACAGGGTCTATCCAATGAGCAGTTCTTC
TRBV19	-	TRBJ1-5	-	CASNWRSNQPQHF	TGTGCCAGTAATTGGCGTAGCAATCAGCCCCAGCATTTT
TRBV5-1	-	TRBJ1-1	-	CASSLRWGNTEAFF	TGCGCCAGCAGCTTGAGGTGGGGGAACACTGAAGCTTTCTTT
TRBV12-3/TRBV12-4	-	TRBJ2-3	-	CASSLKREGPDTQYF	TGTGCCAGCAGTTTAAAACGTGAGGGGCCTGATACGCAGTATTTT
TRBV7-2	-	TRBJ2-2	-	CASSPQGDTGELFF	TGTGCCAGCAGCCCACAGGGTGACACCGGGGAGCTGTTTTTT
TRBV20-1	TRBD1	TRBJ2-3	-	CSAMTGTVTDTQYF	TGCAGTGCAATGACCGGGACAGTCACAGATACGCAGTATTTT